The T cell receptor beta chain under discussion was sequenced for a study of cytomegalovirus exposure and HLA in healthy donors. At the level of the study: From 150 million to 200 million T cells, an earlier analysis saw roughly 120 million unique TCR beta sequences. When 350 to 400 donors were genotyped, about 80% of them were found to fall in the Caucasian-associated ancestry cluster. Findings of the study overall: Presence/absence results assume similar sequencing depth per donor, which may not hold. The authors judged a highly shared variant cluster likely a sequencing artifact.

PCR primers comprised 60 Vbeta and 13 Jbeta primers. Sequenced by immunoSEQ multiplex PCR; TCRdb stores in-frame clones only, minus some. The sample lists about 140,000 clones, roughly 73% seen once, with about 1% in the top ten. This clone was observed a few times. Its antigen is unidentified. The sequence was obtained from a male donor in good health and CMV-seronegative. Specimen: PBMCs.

CDR3 loop: CASSTGMRTEAFF. DNA of the CDR3: TGTGCCAGTAGTACCGGGATGAGAACTGAAGCTTTCTTT. The gene calls are TRBV19 and TRBJ1-1; the D is unclear. Germline CDR1 reads LNHDA; CDR2 reads SQIVND (reference sequence). The CDR3 contains 13 residues. V gave up 4 bases and J gave up 5 bases, with 11 bases separating them.